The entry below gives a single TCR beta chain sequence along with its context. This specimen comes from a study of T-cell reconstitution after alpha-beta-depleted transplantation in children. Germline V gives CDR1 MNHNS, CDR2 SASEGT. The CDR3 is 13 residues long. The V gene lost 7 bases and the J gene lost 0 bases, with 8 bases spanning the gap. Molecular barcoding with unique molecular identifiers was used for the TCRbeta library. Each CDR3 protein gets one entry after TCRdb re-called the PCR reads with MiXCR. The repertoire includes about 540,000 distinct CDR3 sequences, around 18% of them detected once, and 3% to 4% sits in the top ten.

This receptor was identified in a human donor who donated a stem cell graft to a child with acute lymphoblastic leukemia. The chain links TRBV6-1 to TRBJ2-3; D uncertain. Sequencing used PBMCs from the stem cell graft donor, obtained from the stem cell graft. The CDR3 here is CASTRTSTDTQYF. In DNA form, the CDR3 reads TGTGCCAGCACAAGAACTAGCACAGATACGCAGTATTTT.